This entry lists 12 T cell receptor beta chains sequenced from one sample in a study of sequential checkpoint blockade in melanoma. Specified treatment: randomized to nivolumab then ipilimumab (arm A) or the reverse (arm B). Data came from immunoSEQ multiplex PCR; TCRdb stores just in-frame clones and leaves some out. Of tens of thousands of clones in the sample, around 70% were seen once. The sequenced sample was CD8+ T cells sorted from blood (inferred from file names), obtained from a patient given nivolumab and ipilimumab in sequence. These receptors were taken from a human donor with melanoma.

The gene calls are TRBV5-4 and TRBJ1-2; possibly TRBD1 for D (5 bases). Germline values: CDR1 SGHNT, CDR2 YYREEE (reference sequence). This CDR3 spans 15 amino acids. V was trimmed by 3 bases and J by 3 bases, leaving 15 bases between them. In DNA form, the CDR3 reads TGTGCCAGCAGCTGGGTGGGGGGATCAGACTATGGCTACACCTTC. Amino acid sequence: CASSWVGGSDYGYTF.

This clone appeared a few times. The chain employs TRBV6-6 and TRBJ2-3, with 10 bases identical to TRBD1. Germline values: CDR1 MNHNY, CDR2 SVGAGI (reference sequence). CDR3 size: 14 residues. V lost 7 bases to trimming and J lost 6 bases; unmatched junction nucleotides: 7. DNA for the CDR3: TGTGCCAGCACTGAGGACAGGGGGTGGGATACGCAGTATTTT. Translating gives CASTEDRGWDTQYF.

This clone was recorded a few times. The V gene is TRBV11-1, the J gene TRBJ2-7; 12 bases line up with TRBD2. V trimming: 4 bases; J trimming: 2 bases; junction bases outside the gene matches: 3. Germline V gene sequence: CDR1 SGHAT, CDR2 FQDESV (reference sequence). The CDR3 covers 15 residues. DNA of the CDR3: TGTGCCAGCAGCTCCTGGACTAGCGGGGCCTACGAGCAGTACGTC. Translation: CASSSWTSGAYEQYV.

This chain links TRBV5-1 with TRBJ1-2, with 10 bases lining up with TRBD1. The CDR3 consists of 14 residues. Germline V gene lookup returns CDR1 SGHRS and CDR2 YFSETQ. Trimming cost V 2 bases and J 5 bases; bases outside gene matches: 3. CDR3 region: CASSFDRGPYGYTF. CDR3 DNA sequence: TGCGCCAGCAGCTTCGACAGGGGGCCATATGGCTACACCTTC.

This clone was seen more than once but under ten times. The J gene is TRBJ2-5, the V gene TRBV4-2; D gene ambiguous. Trimming left V 0 bases short and J 1 base short, with 9 bases between. This CDR3 is built from 15 residues. Germline CDR1 and CDR2: LGHNA and YNFKEQ. The CDR3 sequence: CASSQDSGLQETQYF. As DNA, the CDR3 is TGTGCCAGCAGCCAAGATTCAGGTCTCCAAGAGACCCAGTACTTC.

The V call is TRBV20-1, the J call TRBJ2-7; D may be TRBD1 (6 bases). Trimming took 2 bases from V and 7 from J, leaving 9 bases between them. Germline CDR1 is DFQATT and CDR2 is SNEGSKA (reference sequence). The CDR3 has 11 residues. The CDR3 region has the DNA TGCAGTGCTAGAAGCAGGGGAGAGCAGTACGTC. As protein: CSARSRGEQYV.

This clone was seen only once. V gene TRBV27 combines with J gene TRBJ2-1, with 11 bases matching TRBD1. This CDR3 is 15 amino acids long. Trimming cost V 4 bases and J 3 bases; bases outside gene matches: 2. Per germline, CDR1 MNHEY and CDR2 SMNVEV (reference sequence). The CDR3, as DNA: TGTGCCAGCAGTTCCGGGACAGGGGGCTACAATGAGCAGTTCTTC. Protein: CASSSGTGGYNEQFF.

This chain joins TRBV4-3 and TRBJ2-2, with 13 bases matching TRBD2. Germline assignment: CDR1 LGHNA and CDR2 YSLEER. CDR3 length: 15 residues. V was clipped by 5 bases and J by 6 bases; unmatched bases: 3. CDR3: CASSSTSGGSGELFF. The CDR3 nucleotides read TGCGCCAGCAGCTCGACTAGCGGGGGGTCCGGGGAGCTGTTTTTT.

The genes are TRBV2 and TRBJ2-7; D is ambiguous. CDR3 size: 12 residues. The V end lost 6 bases, the J end lost 3 bases, and 9 bases lay between the germline ends. The V gene's germline CDR1 is SNHLY and CDR2 FYNNEI. The CDR3 protein is CASRAPSYEQYF. The CDR3 nucleotides are TGTGCCAGCAGGGCACCCAGCTACGAGCAGTACTTC. Together with reference TRBV2 and TRBJ2-7, the CDR3 gives the full variable domain: EPEVTQTPSHQVTQMGQEVILRCVPISNHLYFYWYRQILGQKVEFLVSFYNNEISEKSEIFDDQFSVERPDGSNFTLKIRSTKLEDSAMYFCASRAPSYEQYFGPGTRLTVT.

The chain carries TRBV7-8 and TRBJ2-4, with unresolved D. Trimming cost V 0 bases and J 0 bases, with 9 bases left between them. The CDR3 contains 16 residues. Per the germline V gene, CDR1 is SGHVS and CDR2 is FQNEAQ. The CDR3 nucleotides read TGTGCCAGCAGCTTAGCGAGATCTCTAGCCAAAAACATTCAGTACTTC. Amino acids: CASSLARSLAKNIQYF.

This clone has only one observation. This rearrangement joins TRBV11-2 to TRBJ2-7; D is perhaps TRBD2 (6 bases). The V end was cut by 3 bases, the J end by 3 bases, with 18 bases between. CDR1 is SGHAT, CDR2 FQNNGV, per germline. CDR3 length equals 16 residues. CDR3 bases: TGTGCCAGCAGCTTTTTCCCGGCCGGGGGAGACTACGAGCAGTACGTC. Translated, it gives CASSFFPAGGDYEQYV.

This clone has only one observation. The V and J genes are TRBV14 and TRBJ2-1, with a weak D call TRBD2 (5 bases). V was cut by 4 bases and J by 10 bases, with 8 bases left in between. Germline V gene sequence: CDR1 SGHDN, CDR2 FVKESK. The CDR3 is made up of 11 amino acids. CDR3 nucleotides: TGTGCCAGCAGCCTTGGCGGGGAGCAGTTCTTC. As protein: CASSLGGEQFF.